The 3 T cell receptor beta chains below all came from one sample that was sequenced in a study of T-cell reconstitution after alpha-beta-depleted transplantation in children. Preparation of the TCRbeta library was carried out with unique molecular identifiers. TCRdb analysed the PCR reads with MiXCR anew, one entry per CDR3 protein. This sample carries some 440,000 distinct CDR3 sequences, 15% to 20% of them seen once, and the ten largest clones take around 30%. Material: PBMCs, mostly from graft donor cells, obtained 360 days after TCRalphabeta/CD19-depleted stem cell transplant. The source is a boy in the first two years of life who had a stem cell transplant for Wiskott-Aldrich syndrome, so the T cells may come from the graft donor.

This clonotype was counted between two and nine times. CDR3 loop: CASSSLRGSNEKLFF. For the CDR3, the DNA is TGTGCCAGCAGCTCCCTCAGGGGGAGTAATGAAAAACTGTTTTTT. The rearrangement joins TRBV7-9 to TRBJ1-4; 7 nucleotides match TRBD1. The CDR3 totals 15 residues. The germline gives CDR1 SEHNR, CDR2 FQNEAQ (reference sequence). Trimming took 4 bases from V and 4 from J; bases not matched to a gene: 6.

CDR3 region: CAYTQGASYEQYF. The CDR3 nucleotides read TGTGCCTACACACAGGGGGCATCCTACGAGCAGTACTTC. The V gene is TRBV30, the J gene TRBJ2-7; 9 nucleotides align to TRBD1. Germline V CDR1 and CDR2: GTSNPN, SVGIG (reference sequence). V was pared by 7 bases and J by 1 base, with 5 bases of the junction left unmatched. The CDR3 runs 13 residues.

This clonotype has ten or more counts. The chain has TRBV12-3 or TRBV12-4 and TRBJ2-7; 7 bases are a match to TRBD2. The junction had 4 bases not matched to a gene; V was cut back by 1 base and J by 1 base. This CDR3 spans 15 amino acids. The CDR3, as DNA: TGTGCCAGCAGTTTAGTGTCTAGCGGATCCTACGAGCAGTACTTC. Its protein product is CASSLVSSGSYEQYF.